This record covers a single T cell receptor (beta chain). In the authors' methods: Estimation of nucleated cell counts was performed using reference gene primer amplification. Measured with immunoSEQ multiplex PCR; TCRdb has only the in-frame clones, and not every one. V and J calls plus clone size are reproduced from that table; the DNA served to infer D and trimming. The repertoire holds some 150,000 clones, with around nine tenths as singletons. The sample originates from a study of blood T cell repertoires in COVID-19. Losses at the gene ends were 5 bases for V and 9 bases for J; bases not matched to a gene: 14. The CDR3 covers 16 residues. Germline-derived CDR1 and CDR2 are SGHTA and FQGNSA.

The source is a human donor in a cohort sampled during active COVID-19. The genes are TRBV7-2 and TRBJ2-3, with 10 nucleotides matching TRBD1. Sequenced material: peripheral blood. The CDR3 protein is CASSLGSGTGAQTQYF. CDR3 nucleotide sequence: TGTGCCAGCAGCCTTGGATCCGGGACAGGGGCCCAGACGCAGTATTTT.